Listed below are T cell receptor beta chains from one sample, sequenced in a study of cytomegalovirus exposure and HLA in healthy donors. The protocol was immunoSEQ multiplex PCR, while the TCRdb copy is restricted to in-frame clones and leaves out a portion. The sample carries about 160,000 clones, 60% to 85% recorded once. The sample consisted of PBMCs. All receptors derive from a woman between 40 and 55 years old in good health and CMV-seronegative. Both conserved end residues are part of each CDR3. The D gene is left open where the match is weak. The size field is filled for only some rows; it gives once, few, many or a size class.

J | size | D | V | CDR3 | DNA
TRBJ2-7 | NA | TRBD1 | TRBV5-1 | CASSLLAGTGLNEQYF | TGCGCCAGCAGCTTGTTGGCTGGGACAGGGCTCAACGAGCAGTACTTC
TRBJ2-1 | NA | NA | TRBV19 | CASSWGGADNEQFF | TGTGCCAGTAGTTGGGGGGGGGCCGATAATGAGCAGTTCTTC
TRBJ2-5 | few | TRBD2 | TRBV4-1 | CASSQVAGGLIGETQYF | TGCGCCAGCAGCCAAGTTGCGGGGGGGCTGATAGGGGAGACCCAGTACTTC
TRBJ1-1 | NA | NA | TRBV6-5 | CASSPHAPEAFF | TGTGCCAGCAGCCCCCATGCGCCTGAAGCTTTCTTT
TRBJ2-2 | NA | NA | TRBV7-9 | CASSLDSRTGELFF | TGTGCCAGCAGCTTGGACAGTCGAACCGGGGAGCTGTTTTTT
TRBJ2-1 | NA | TRBD2 | TRBV11-2 | CASSLGLAGDKQFF | TGTGCCAGCAGCTTAGGACTAGCGGGGGATAAGCAGTTCTTC
TRBJ2-7 | NA | TRBD2 | TRBV18 | CASSPSTSGGLVQYF | TGTGCCAGCTCACCGTCGACTAGCGGGGGGCTAGTGCAGTACTTC
TRBJ1-1 | NA | NA | TRBV4-1 | CASSRSLLTEHTEAFF | TGCGCCAGCAGCAGATCATTACTGACGGAGCACACTGAAGCTTTCTTT
TRBJ1-1 | NA | TRBD1 | TRBV5-1 | CASSWGQGAGVLAEAFF | TGCGCCAGCAGCTGGGGACAGGGTGCTGGGGTGTTGGCTGAAGCTTTCTTT
TRBJ2-3 | NA | NA | TRBV6-6 | CASKGGHGTDTQYF | TGTGCCAGCAAAGGCGGTCATGGCACAGATACGCAGTATTTT
TRBJ2-7 | NA | NA | TRBV29-1 | CSVPLTGEQYF | TGCAGCGTCCCCCTCACAGGGGAGCAGTACTTC
TRBJ1-4 | few | NA | TRBV18 | CASSPRRAGEKLFF | TGTGCCAGCTCACCACGGAGGGCTGGAGAAAAACTGTTTTTT
TRBJ1-1 | NA | NA | TRBV29-1 | CSVVDFRGLNTEAFF | TGCAGCGTTGTGGATTTCAGGGGCCTCAACACTGAAGCTTTCTTT
TRBJ1-6 | NA | NA | TRBV27 | CASSLRLADSPLHF | TGTGCCAGCAGTTTACGTCTGGCCGATTCACCCCTCCACTTT
TRBJ1-2 | NA | NA | TRBV19 | CASRKGRDYGYTF | TGTGCCAGCCGGAAAGGGCGGGACTATGGCTACACCTTC
TRBJ2-1 | once | TRBD2 | TRBV19 | CASQPTGGVNEQFF | TGTGCCAGCCAACCCACGGGGGGGGTCAATGAGCAGTTCTTC
TRBJ1-2 | NA | NA | TRBV28 | CASLMSPQGLTNYGYTF | TGTGCCAGCCTCATGAGTCCCCAGGGCCTAACTAACTATGGCTACACCTTC
TRBJ1-2 | NA | TRBD1 | TRBV6-1 | CASSADGQGANYGYTF | TGTGCCAGCAGTGCGGATGGACAGGGGGCGAACTATGGCTACACCTTC
TRBJ1-1 | NA | NA | TRBV5-1 | CASSLVGDTEAFF | TGCGCCAGCAGCTTGGTCGGGGACACTGAAGCTTTCTTT
TRBJ1-3 | NA | TRBD1 | TRBV10-1 | CASSGGQASGNTIYF | TGCGCCAGCAGTGGAGGACAGGCCTCTGGAAACACCATATATTTT
TRBJ1-5 | once | TRBD1 | TRBV2 | CASAKQGAWGYSNQPQHF | TGTGCCAGCGCGAAACAGGGGGCCTGGGGATATAGCAATCAGCCCCAGCATTTT
TRBJ1-5 | NA | TRBD1 | TRBV6-1 | CASGDSNQPQHF | TGTGCCAGCGGGGACAGTAATCAGCCCCAGCATTTT
TRBJ1-5 | NA | NA | TRBV6-5 | CASSLIGPGPQHF | TGTGCCAGCAGTCTTATAGGTCCGGGGCCCCAGCATTTT
TRBJ2-3 | NA | TRBD2 | TRBV18 | CASSPYGGGTDTQYF | TGTGCCAGCTCACCATACGGCGGGGGAACAGATACGCAGTATTTT
TRBJ2-1 | NA | TRBD2 | TRBV6-7 | CASSHRPRGDYNEQFF | TGTGCCAGCAGTCACAGGCCCCGGGGGGACTACAATGAGCAGTTCTTC
TRBJ1-4 | NA | NA | TRBV4-1 | CASSQDPQTATNEKLFF | TGCGCCAGCAGCCAAGATCCCCAGACAGCAACTAATGAAAAACTGTTTTTT
TRBJ2-3 | NA | NA | TRBV6-1 | CASSEGTVGTDTQYF | TGTGCCAGCAGTGAAGGTACAGTTGGAACAGATACGCAGTATTTT
TRBJ2-5 | NA | TRBD1 | TRBV7-9 | CASSLGWTGSQETQYF | TGTGCCAGCAGCTTAGGGTGGACAGGGTCCCAAGAGACCCAGTACTTC
TRBJ1-1 | NA | NA | TRBV13 | CASRQLNTEAFF | TGTGCCAGCAGGCAGTTGAACACTGAAGCTTTCTTT
TRBJ1-1 | once | NA | TRBV5-1 | CASSFTGTGDTEAFF | TGCGCCAGCAGCTTTACAGGGACCGGGGACACTGAAGCTTTCTTT
TRBJ1-2 | NA | TRBD1 | TRBV15 | CATSRGQGDYGYTF | TGTGCCACCAGCAGAGGACAGGGAGACTATGGCTACACCTTC